One sample yielded the 21 T cell receptor beta chains listed below, sequenced in a study of shared clonotypes between healthy human individuals. Some clones are missing from TCRdb's copy, which holds only in-frame ones; the method was immunoSEQ multiplex PCR. Seen here are some 2,000,000 clones, about 94% observed once, and the top ten hold less than 0.15%. The sequenced sample consisted of naive CD4+ T cells sorted from blood. Sample subset: CD45RA+ positively selected. These receptors all stem from a man aged 18 to 30 in good health.

The J gene is TRBJ2-7, the V gene TRBV19; 9 bases are a match to TRBD1. Germline V CDR1 and CDR2: LNHDA, SQIVND (reference sequence). The CDR3 runs 13 residues. V lost 9 bases and J lost 0; bases outside the gene matches: 3. The DNA of the CDR3 is TGTGCCAGCGGACAGGGGCCCTCCTACGAGCAGTACTTC. Amino acid sequence: CASGQGPSYEQYF.

About this clone itself: In the same sample, other DNA sequences code for this CDR3. The chain has TRBV6-5 and TRBJ1-5; D gene uncertain. Germline CDR1 MNHEY, CDR2 SVGAGI. The CDR3 covers 12 residues. Deletions cut 5 bases from V and 4 bases from J, with 6 bases between. This CDR3 is CASSQLNQPQHF. The CDR3, as DNA: TGTGCCAGCAGTCAACTTAATCAGCCCCAGCATTTT.

This chain uses TRBV6-1 with TRBJ1-2; TRBD1 agrees at 7 bases. The V and J ends lost 6 bases and 5 bases, in that order; junction bases with no gene match: 9. Germline lookup yields CDR1 MNHNS and CDR2 SASEGT. The CDR3 length is 14 residues. This CDR3 reads CASRLPGQFYGYTF. For the CDR3, the DNA is TGTGCCAGCAGACTACCGGGACAGTTTTATGGCTACACCTTC.

In DNA, the CDR3 is TGTGCCAGTATGCAGGGCCAGAGCACAGATACGCAGTATTTT. As protein: CASMQGQSTDTQYF. The V call is TRBV19, the J call TRBJ2-3; D possibly corresponds to TRBD1 (5 bases). V was trimmed by 7 bases and J by 0 bases, leaving 11 bases between them. Germline CDR1 LNHDA, CDR2 SQIVND (reference sequence). CDR3 size: 14 residues.

The chain recombines TRBV30 with TRBJ2-1; 10 nucleotides agree with TRBD2. Looked up from germline, CDR1 is GTSNPN and CDR2 is SVGIG (reference sequence). V shed 2 bases and J 8 bases; nucleotides not matched to a gene: 9. This CDR3 comprises 15 residues. The CDR3 DNA reads as TGTGCCTGGAGTCAAACTACTAGCGGGACCCATGAGCAGTTCTTC. Translation: CAWSQTTSGTHEQFF.

This clone has only one observation. The V and J genes are TRBV6-1 and TRBJ2-1; D is perhaps TRBD1 (5 bases). V lost 0 bases, J lost 1 base, and 7 bases lay in between. The CDR3 runs to 15 residues. The germline V gene encodes CDR1 MNHNS and CDR2 SASEGT. The CDR3 DNA reads as TGTGCCAGCAGTGAAGCGGGGCTGTCCTACAATGAGCAGTTCTTC. It translates to CASSEAGLSYNEQFF.

This sequence joins TRBV4-3 and TRBJ2-6; 7 nucleotides line up with TRBD1. Germline V gene data show CDR1 as LGHNA and CDR2 as YSLEER. V was clipped by 0 bases and J by 2 bases; unmatched bases: 7. This CDR3 is built from 18 residues. CDR3 sequence (DNA): TGCGCCAGCAGCCAAGAGACCCTCGGGACAGCTGGGGCCAACGTCCTGACTTTC. Its translation: CASSQETLGTAGANVLTF.

The gene calls are TRBV5-4 and TRBJ2-5; 7 bases agree with TRBD1. The CDR3 loop spans 12 amino acids. J gave up 9 bases and V 2 bases, and 4 bases lay outside the gene matches. CDR1 is SGHNT and CDR2 is YYREEE in the germline V gene (reference sequence). The CDR3 region has the DNA TGTGCCAGCAGCTTACAGGGGATGGCCCAGTACTTC. Protein product: CASSLQGMAQYF.

This clone was counted a single time. The V and J genes are TRBV5-6 and TRBJ2-3; TRBD1 matches 8 bases. Germline CDR1 reads SGHDT; CDR2 reads YYEEEE. V dropped 0 bases and J dropped 3; count of bases not matched to a gene: 6. The CDR3 length is 16 residues. In nucleotides, the CDR3 is TGTGCCAGCAGCTTGGCCAGGACAGGGAGGACAGATACGCAGTATTTT. This codes for CASSLARTGRTDTQYF.

The chain carries TRBV7-2 and TRBJ2-7; D gene uncertain. Deletions cut 1 base from V and 9 bases from J, with 13 bases between. The CDR3 has 13 residues. CDR1 and CDR2 from the germline V gene are SGHTA and FQGNSA. CDR3 nucleotides: TGTGCCAGCAGCTTAGGCTCCATAAATACGCAGTACTTC. Protein: CASSLGSINTQYF. The whole variable domain, remainder taken from reference TRBV7-2 and TRBJ2-7, is GAGVSQSPSNKVTEKGKDVELRCDPISGHTALYWYRQSLGQGLEFLIYFQGNSAPDKSGLPSDRFSAERTGGSVSTLTIQRTQQEDSAVYLCASSLGSINTQYFGPGTRLTVT.

A word on this clone: The identical CDR3 is also encoded by other nucleotide sequences in the sample. This sequence joins TRBV28 and TRBJ1-2; D is unresolved. The CDR3 runs to 12 residues. V gave up 2 bases and J gave up 8 bases, with 9 bases separating them. The V gene's germline CDR1 is MDHEN and CDR2 SYDVKM. In DNA form, the CDR3 reads TGTGCCAGCAGTTTAGAAGGGTGGGGCTACACCTTC. Its translation: CASSLEGWGYTF.

The rearrangement joins TRBV5-6 to TRBJ1-2; D remains unclear. The V end was cut by 0 bases, the J end by 8 bases, with 11 bases between. The CDR3 is 13 amino acids. Germline-derived CDR1 and CDR2 are SGHDT and YYEEEE. Here the CDR3 reads CASSLAGIGGYTF. DNA for the CDR3: TGTGCCAGCAGCTTGGCGGGGATCGGGGGCTACACCTTC.

The genes are TRBV5-1 and TRBJ2-1; D is unresolved. The germline V and J ends were trimmed by 4 bases and 0 bases, with 8 bases remaining between them. The CDR3 covers 14 residues. CDR1 and CDR2 from the germline V gene are SGHRS and YFSETQ. The CDR3 DNA reads as TGCGCCAGCAGCCGTACGATCTCCTACAATGAGCAGTTCTTC. Its translation: CASSRTISYNEQFF.

The V call is TRBV19, the J call TRBJ1-2; D remains unclear. V was pared by 4 bases and J by 8 bases, with 8 bases between. Germline V lookup: CDR1 LNHDA, CDR2 SQIVND (reference sequence). The CDR3 totals 11 residues. The CDR3 DNA follows: TGTGCCAGTAGTAGTCTGTCCGGCTACACCTTC. Encoded protein: CASSSLSGYTF.

This chain links TRBV6-5 with TRBJ2-5; maybe TRBD1 (5 bases). V was shortened by 5 bases and J by 4 bases, with 11 bases between the two germline ends. The CDR3 has 13 amino acids. CDR1 is MNHEY and CDR2 is SVGAGI in the germline V gene. The CDR3 region has the DNA TGTGCCAGCAGTCGACGGACAACAGAGACCCAGTACTTC. Protein: CASSRRTTETQYF.

This chain connects TRBV11-2 to TRBJ1-3; 7 bases match TRBD1. After removal of 4 bases from V and 2 bases from J, the junction contained 5 bases not matched to a gene. The CDR3 is 15 residues long. Germline CDR1 and CDR2: SGHAT and FQNNGV. The CDR3 sequence: CASSSLTGPGNTIYF. The CDR3 coding sequence is TGTGCCAGCAGCTCCTTGACAGGGCCTGGAAACACCATATATTTT.

This rearrangement joins TRBV6-1 to TRBJ1-6; D is uncertain. Germline V gene sequence: CDR1 MNHNS, CDR2 SASEGT. With 7 bases removed from V and 7 bases from J, the gap between germline ends came to 11 bases. The CDR3 length is 13 residues. In DNA, the CDR3 is TGTGCCAGCATAAGCTTGTGGAATTCACCCCTCCACTTT. This codes for CASISLWNSPLHF.

This clone was seen just once. This specimen includes other DNA sequences encoding the same CDR3. This sequence joins TRBV5-1 and TRBJ1-5, with D unclear. Germline V gives CDR1 SGHRS, CDR2 YFSETQ. Deletions cut 0 bases from V and 7 bases from J, with 8 bases between. The CDR3 sequence is 13 residues long. The CDR3 loop reads CASSLAPGQPQHF. CDR3 coding DNA: TGCGCCAGCAGCTTGGCCCCGGGGCAGCCCCAGCATTTT.

With respect to this clone: Given a much more abundant clone one base away, this may be a read error. The same CDR3 is also encoded by other DNA sequences in this sample. The V and J genes are TRBV7-9 and TRBJ2-7; unclear D gene. The V gene's germline CDR1 is SEHNR and CDR2 FQNEAQ (reference sequence). There are 11 residues in the CDR3. With 5 bases removed from V and 0 bases from J, the gap between germline ends came to 2 bases. The CDR3 protein is CASSPSYEQYF. CDR3 DNA: TGTGCCAGCAGCCCCTCCTACGAGCAGTACTTC.

This clone appeared a few times. The rearrangement links TRBV10-3 to TRBJ1-2; D ambiguous. The ends were cut back, 0 bases at V and 8 bases at J, with 10 bases in the middle. This CDR3 contains 13 residues. CDR1 is ENHRY and CDR2 is SYGVKD in the germline V gene. The CDR3 nucleotides read TGTGCCATCAGTGAGTCGATCGGCTCGGGCTACACCTTC. Translated, it gives CAISESIGSGYTF.

The rearrangement links TRBV9 to TRBJ2-3, with a tentative D call TRBD2 (7 bases). The CDR3 sequence is 15 residues long. V gave up 0 bases and J gave up 2 bases, with 10 bases separating them. Germline CDR1 SGDLS, CDR2 YYNGEE. This CDR3 reads CASSVGRGPTDTQYF. In nucleotides, the CDR3 is TGTGCCAGCAGCGTAGGGCGGGGGCCCACAGATACGCAGTATTTT.